This entry lists 14 T cell receptor beta chains sequenced from one sample in a study of T cell responses to AZD1222 COVID-19 vaccine. Profiled with immunoSEQ multiplex PCR; TCRdb holds only in-frame clones, not every one. The profile shows roughly 140,000 clones, approximately 90% of them singletons. Sequenced here: peripheral blood, sampled on day 0 of MenACWY control vaccination. These receptors all stem from an adult in good health.

J is TRBJ2-5 and V is TRBV3-1 (or the pseudogene TRBV3-2); no clear D gene. CDR1 and CDR2 from the germline V gene are LGHDT and YNNKEL (reference sequence). The CDR3 is 12 amino acids. V was shortened by 0 bases and J by 9 bases, with 8 bases between the two germline ends. The CDR3 DNA is TGTGCCAGCAGCCAAGACATATCCTCCCAGTACTTC. Translated: CASSQDISSQYF.

In regard to this clone: Different DNA sequences within this sample yield the same CDR3. The chain joins TRBV7-3 to TRBJ2-3; the D gene is possibly TRBD2 (6 bases). CDR1 is SGHTA and CDR2 is FQGTGA in the germline V gene. The CDR3 contains 14 residues. V was trimmed by 0 bases and J by 3 bases, leaving 7 bases between them. The CDR3 bases are TGTGCCAGCAGCTTAACTGGGGGGACAGATACGCAGTATTTT. This translates into CASSLTGGTDTQYF.

V usage is TRBV5-8 and J usage is TRBJ1-3; D is ambiguous. CDR1 and CDR2 from the germline V gene are SGHTS and YDEGEE. The CDR3 extends over 15 amino acids. Trimming left V 4 bases short and J 0 bases short, with 11 bases between. As DNA, the CDR3 is TGTGCCAGCAGCACCGGATGGTCCTCTGGAAACACCATATATTTT. It specifies CASSTGWSSGNTIYF. Supplemented by reference TRBV5-8 and TRBJ1-3, the full variable domain reads EAGVTQSPTHLIKTRGQQATLRCSPISGHTSVYWYQQALGLGLQFLLWYDEGEERNRGNFPPRFSGRQFPNYSSELNVNALELEDSALYLCASSTGWSSGNTIYFGEGSWLTVV.

This clone appeared a single time. The gene calls are TRBV19 and TRBJ2-7; D gene uncertain. The CDR3 is 15 amino acids. CDR1 is LNHDA, CDR2 SQIVND, per germline (reference sequence). V was shortened by 4 bases and J by 3 bases, with 16 bases between the two germline ends. The CDR3 sequence is CASSTSRHSDYEQYF. The CDR3 DNA reads TGTGCCAGTAGTACTTCGAGACATAGTGACTACGAGCAGTACTTC.

V is TRBV5-1 and J is TRBJ1-2; no firm D call. CDR1 is SGHRS and CDR2 is YFSETQ in the germline V gene. V shed 0 bases and J shed 6 bases, with 9 bases lying between them. This CDR3 comprises 13 residues. This CDR3 reads CASSLVYSDGYTF. CDR3 nucleotides: TGCGCCAGCAGCTTGGTGTACAGCGATGGCTACACCTTC.

The chain combines TRBV7-2 with TRBJ2-3, with a possible D match to TRBD2 (6 bases). The CDR3 is 13 amino acids. Trimming stripped 0 bases from V and 5 bases from J, with 6 bases between. Looked up from germline, CDR1 is SGHTA and CDR2 is FQGNSA. The CDR3 here is CASSLARGDTQYF. The CDR3 coding sequence is TGTGCCAGCAGCTTAGCGCGGGGAGATACGCAGTATTTT.

The chain employs TRBV7-2 and TRBJ1-5; 8 bases map to TRBD1. Trimming took 5 bases from V and 3 from J; bases not matched to a gene: 6. The V gene's germline CDR1 is SGHTA and CDR2 FQGNSA. There are 15 residues in the CDR3. The CDR3 DNA sequence: TGTGCCAGCAGCCCGGGACAGGTATTCAATCAGCCCCAGCATTTT. Translation gives CASSPGQVFNQPQHF.

The V and J genes are TRBV7-9 and TRBJ2-1, with 12 bases aligning to TRBD1. Per the germline V gene, CDR1 is SEHNR and CDR2 is FQNEAQ (reference sequence). The CDR3 consists of 15 residues. J was trimmed by 7 bases and V by 3 bases; bases with no gene match: 4. The CDR3 nucleotides read TGTGCCAGCAGCTTCCGGGACAGGGGGCTTAATGAGCAGTTCTTC. It encodes CASSFRDRGLNEQFF.

This chain joins TRBV28 and TRBJ1-3; the match to TRBD1 covers 7 bases. V lost 8 bases to trimming and J lost 0 bases; unmatched junction nucleotides: 10. The CDR3 length is 16 residues. Looked up from germline, CDR1 is MDHEN and CDR2 is SYDVKM. CDR3 sequence: CASGSTGQSSGNTIYF. The CDR3 nucleotides are TGTGCCAGCGGATCCACGGGACAGAGCTCTGGAAACACCATATATTTT. Full variable domain (remainder filled in from reference TRBV28 and TRBJ1-3): DVKVTQSSRYLVKRTGEKVFLECVQDMDHENMFWYRQDPGLGLRLIYFSYDVKMKEKGDIPEGYSVSREKKERFSLILESASTNQTSMYLCASGSTGQSSGNTIYFGEGSWLTVV.

The rearrangement links TRBV5-1 to TRBJ1-1; TRBD1 might be the D (5 bases). Germline CDR1 reads SGHRS; CDR2 reads YFSETQ. The CDR3 extends over 15 amino acids. V was cut by 0 bases and J by 1 base, with 10 bases left in between. CDR3 sequence reads: CASSLALTANTEAFF. CDR3 DNA: TGCGCCAGCAGCTTGGCCCTGACAGCGAACACTGAAGCTTTCTTT.

This chain's CDR3 is CASSLSNQGANTEAFF. The CDR3 DNA sequence: TGTGCCAGCAGTTTATCGAACCAGGGGGCAAACACTGAAGCTTTCTTT. This chain connects TRBV27 to TRBJ1-1, with 8 bases identical to TRBD1. In germline, CDR1 is MNHEY, CDR2 SMNVEV (reference sequence). The ends lost 0 bases at V and 2 bases at J; junction bases unmatched: 5. This CDR3 has 16 residues.

The chain links TRBV5-1 to TRBJ2-7; 10 nucleotides line up with TRBD1. The CDR3 length is 17 residues. Germline V gene sequence: CDR1 SGHRS, CDR2 YFSETQ. J gave up 5 bases and V 4 bases, and 15 bases lay outside the gene matches. The CDR3 DNA reads TGCGCCAGCAGCCGATATTCCGGGACAGGGGAATGGGACGAGCAGTACTTC. As protein: CASSRYSGTGEWDEQYF. Full variable domain (outside the CDR3, taken from reference TRBV5-1 and TRBJ2-7): KAGVTQTPRYLIKTRGQQVTLSCSPISGHRSVSWYQQTPGQGLQFLFEYFSETQRNKGNFPGRFSGRQFSNSRSEMNVSTLELGDSALYLCASSRYSGTGEWDEQYFGPGTRLTVT.

DNA for the CDR3: TGTGCCAGCAGTGTCCAGCAGGGGCGTCCGGAAGGCTACACCTTC. The encoded protein is CASSVQQGRPEGYTF. The chain is built from TRBV2 and TRBJ1-2; possibly TRBD1 for D (6 bases). The CDR3 runs to 15 residues. Germline CDR1 SNHLY, CDR2 FYNNEI. V was pared by 4 bases and J by 8 bases, with 20 bases between.

The chain carries TRBV6-2 or TRBV6-3 and TRBJ2-1; the match to TRBD1 covers 8 bases. The CDR3 loop spans 12 amino acids. CDR1 MNHEY and CDR2 SVGEGT come from the germline V gene. The junction had 1 base not matched to a gene; V was cut back by 6 bases and J by 6 bases. Here the CDR3 reads CASSDRGNEQFF. In nucleotides, the CDR3 is TGTGCCAGCAGCGACAGGGGCAATGAGCAGTTCTTC.